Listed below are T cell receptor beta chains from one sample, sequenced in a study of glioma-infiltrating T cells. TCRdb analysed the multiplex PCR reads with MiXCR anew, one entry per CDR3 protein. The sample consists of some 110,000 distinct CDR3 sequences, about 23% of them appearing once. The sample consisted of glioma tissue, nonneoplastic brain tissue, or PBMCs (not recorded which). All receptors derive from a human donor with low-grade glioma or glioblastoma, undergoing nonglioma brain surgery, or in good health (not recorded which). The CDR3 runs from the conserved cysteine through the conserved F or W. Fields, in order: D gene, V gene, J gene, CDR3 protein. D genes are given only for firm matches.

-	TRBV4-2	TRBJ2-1	CASSQVRQAYNEQFF
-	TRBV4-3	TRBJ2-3	CASSQEPTDTQYF
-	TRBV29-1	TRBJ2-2	CSVDKVAGSGELFF
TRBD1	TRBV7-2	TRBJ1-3	CASSHSVWTGVGNTIYF
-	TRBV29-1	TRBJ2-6	CSVLTGGGANVLTF
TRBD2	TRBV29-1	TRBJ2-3	CSAASGRSTDAQYF
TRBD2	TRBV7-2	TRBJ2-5	CASSLGLAGGLETQYF
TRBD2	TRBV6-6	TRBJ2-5	CASSYLGLAEQETQYF
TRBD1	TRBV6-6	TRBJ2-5	CASSYRPRDRHHQETQYF
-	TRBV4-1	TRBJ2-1	CASSQSRSNEQLF